The 21 T cell receptor beta chains below all came from one sample that was sequenced in a study of cytomegalovirus exposure and HLA in healthy donors. The PCR employed 60 Vbeta primers together with 13 Jbeta primers. This table comes from immunoSEQ multiplex PCR, and its TCRdb copy is limited to in-frame clones, with some not included. The sample has 75,000 to 95,000 clones, around 78% seen once; the top ten hold around 4.4%. Input material: PBMCs. The receptors come from a male donor in good health and CMV-seropositive.

Points on this clone: At one of its ends the junction is not consistent with the germline gene, which may arise from a read error. This sequence joins TRBV2 and TRBJ1-5, with 7 bases fitting TRBD1. This CDR3 comprises 12 residues. Germline assignment: CDR1 SNHLY and CDR2 FYNNEI. DNA for the CDR3: TGTGCCAGCAGTGAAGGAAACGGAAGACAGGGTTTT. Protein: CASSEGNGRQGF.

V gene TRBV27 combines with J gene TRBJ1-6; 9 bases align to TRBD1. Germline lookup yields CDR1 MNHEY and CDR2 SMNVEV (reference sequence). The V gene end was trimmed by 5 bases and the J gene end by 5 bases; junction bases not matched to a gene: 4. CDR3 length: 15 residues. The CDR3 loop is CASSPRTGDNSPLHF. CDR3 sequence (DNA): TGTGCCAGCAGTCCAAGGACAGGGGATAATTCACCCCTCCACTTT.

The V and J genes are TRBV9 and TRBJ2-2; D gene uncertain. V lost 7 bases and J lost 0, with 7 bases in between. The germline V gene encodes CDR1 SGDLS and CDR2 YYNGEE. CDR3 length equals 13 residues. Here the CDR3 DNA reads TGTGCCAGCTCCCTCGCGAACACCGGGGAGCTGTTTTTT. Translation gives CASSLANTGELFF. Filled out from reference TRBV9 and TRBJ2-2, the complete variable domain reads DSGVTQTPKHLITATGQRVTLRCSPRSGDLSVYWYQQSLDQGLQFLIQYYNGEERAKGNILERFSAQQFPDLHSELNLSSLELGDSALYFCASSLANTGELFFGEGSRLTVL.

Comments on this clone: Other DNA sequences in the same sample also yield this CDR3. The rearrangement joins TRBV7-9 to TRBJ2-7; 9 bases map to TRBD1. V dropped 4 bases and J dropped 2; count of bases not matched to a gene: 6. The germline gives CDR1 SEHNR, CDR2 FQNEAQ (reference sequence). The CDR3 totals 15 residues. CDR3 nucleotides: TGTGCCAGCAGCTCGGGGACAGGGATACCCTACGAGCAGTACTTC. It codes for CASSSGTGIPYEQYF.

In this sample, this clone turned up once. Written as DNA, the CDR3 is TGTGCCAGCAGCCAAGGACAGGGGAGCTCTGGGGCCAACGTCCTGACTTTC. This gives the protein CASSQGQGSSGANVLTF. The chain couples TRBV14 to TRBJ2-6, with 8 bases fitting TRBD1. J lost 0 bases, V lost 1 base, and 2 bases had no gene match. Germline V gene lookup returns CDR1 SGHDN and CDR2 FVKESK. This CDR3 is 17 amino acids long.

The chain joins TRBV5-4 to TRBJ2-5; 11 bases map to TRBD2. From germline, CDR1 is SGHNT and CDR2 YYREEE (reference sequence). The CDR3 covers 16 residues. Trimming took 4 bases from V and 7 from J; bases not matched to a gene: 12. The CDR3 here is CASSLQLLAGEGTQYF. The CDR3 region has the DNA TGTGCCAGCAGCCTGCAACTACTAGCGGGAGAGGGGACCCAGTACTTC.

This clone was recorded once. This chain joins TRBV5-1 and TRBJ2-7; 7 nucleotides line up with TRBD1. This CDR3 comprises 15 residues. From germline, CDR1 is SGHRS and CDR2 YFSETQ. The ends lost 4 bases at V and 5 bases at J; junction bases unmatched: 12. The CDR3 DNA sequence: TGCGCCAGCAGCCCGGAGACAGGGTGGATCAACGAGCAGTACTTC. It translates to CASSPETGWINEQYF.

The rearrangement uses TRBV6-5 and TRBJ2-5; 7 bases are a match to TRBD1. Germline CDR1 and CDR2: MNHEY and SVGAGI. The CDR3 is 13 amino acids. Losses at the gene ends were 6 bases for V and 3 bases for J; bases not matched to a gene: 4. As DNA, the CDR3 is TGTGCCAGCAGGGCTACAGGGGAAGAGACCCAGTACTTC. It yields the protein CASRATGEETQYF.

This chain connects TRBV18 to TRBJ2-1; 10 bases are shared with TRBD2. The CDR3 covers 16 residues. J was trimmed by 6 bases and V by 1 base; bases with no gene match: 6. CDR1 and CDR2 from the germline V gene are KGHSH and LQKENI. The CDR3 here is CASSPLLQREGNEQFF. The CDR3 bases are TGTGCCAGCTCACCACTTTTACAGCGGGAGGGCAATGAGCAGTTCTTC.

This clone occurred a few times. The rearrangement uses TRBV30 and TRBJ2-3; TRBD2 matches 7 bases. The J segment lost 4 bases and the V segment lost 4 bases, leaving 8 bases of the junction unmatched. CDR3 length: 14 amino acids. The germline V gene has CDR1 GTSNPN and CDR2 SVGIG (reference sequence). The CDR3 protein is CAWNLGGSSDTQYF. Here the CDR3 DNA reads TGTGCCTGGAACCTGGGGGGGAGCTCAGATACGCAGTATTTT.

The rearrangement uses TRBV5-1 and TRBJ1-4; 9 nucleotides match TRBD1. J was trimmed by 8 bases and V by 3 bases; bases with no gene match: 2. Per the germline V gene, CDR1 is SGHRS and CDR2 is YFSETQ. The CDR3 runs to 13 residues. The CDR3 nucleotides read TGCGCCAGCAGCTCCGGGACAGGGGAAAAACTGTTTTTT. Translated: CASSSGTGEKLFF.

This sequence joins TRBV29-1 and TRBJ1-1, with a possible D match to TRBD1 (6 bases). Germline CDR1 reads SQVTM; CDR2 reads ANQGSEA. V was clipped by 3 bases and J by 1 base, with 21 bases between them. This CDR3 spans 17 amino acids. The CDR3 DNA reads as TGCAGCGTTGAGGTAGGGAGGGCAGGGGTGTCGAACACTGAAGCTTTCTTT. It encodes CSVEVGRAGVSNTEAFF.

This clone was picked up a small number of times. This chain uses TRBV29-1 with TRBJ2-7; D might be TRBD1 (6 bases). The germline V gene has CDR1 SQVTM and CDR2 ANQGSEA. The CDR3 contains 15 residues. V was cut by 4 bases and J by 0 bases, with 16 bases left in between. CDR3 bases: TGCAGCGTTGCCTCGACAGGAGGAAGCTCCTACGAGCAGTACTTC. It translates to CSVASTGGSSYEQYF.

This clone was found once. The CDR3 spells CASSLPGPQHF. The DNA of the CDR3 is TGTGCCAGCAGTCTCCCAGGGCCCCAGCATTTT. V usage is TRBV28 and J usage is TRBJ1-5; D is unresolved. Germline loops: CDR1 MDHEN, CDR2 SYDVKM. V was pared by 5 bases and J by 9 bases, with 8 bases between. The CDR3 length is 11 residues.

This clone was counted once. V gene TRBV10-2 combines with J gene TRBJ2-1, with TRBD2 matching 8 bases. Germline loops: CDR1 WSHSY, CDR2 SAAADI. The length of the CDR3 is 14 residues. V was clipped by 4 bases and J by 6 bases; unmatched bases: 5. CDR3 DNA sequence: TGCGCCAGCAGTGCGGGGGGGGTGACCAATGAGCAGTTCTTC. It is translated as CASSAGGVTNEQFF.

The V and J genes are TRBV19 and TRBJ1-1; D gene unclear. V shed 6 bases and J shed 4 bases, with 6 bases lying between them. Germline V gene sequence: CDR1 LNHDA, CDR2 SQIVND (reference sequence). CDR3 length: 11 amino acids. The CDR3: CASREVTEAFF. The CDR3 DNA is TGTGCCAGTAGAGAGGTCACTGAAGCTTTCTTT.

The chain combines TRBV5-1 with TRBJ1-1; D is unclear. V shed 0 bases and J shed 0 bases, with 6 bases lying between them. Germline V gene lookup returns CDR1 SGHRS and CDR2 YFSETQ. The CDR3 loop spans 14 amino acids. The CDR3 loop reads CASSLASVNTEAFF. The CDR3 bases are TGCGCCAGCAGCTTGGCCAGCGTGAACACTGAAGCTTTCTTT.

The chain has TRBV28 and TRBJ2-5, with D maybe TRBD2 (6 bases). Germline loops: CDR1 MDHEN, CDR2 SYDVKM. V was cut by 6 bases and J by 3 bases, with 11 bases left in between. The CDR3 extends over 13 amino acids. This chain's CDR3 is CASRDPGEETQYF. The CDR3 DNA is TGTGCCAGCAGGGATCCGGGAGAAGAGACCCAGTACTTC.

V gene TRBV30 combines with J gene TRBJ1-3; 7 bases map to TRBD1. The CDR3 contains 17 residues. Trimming at V came to 4 bases and at J to 0 bases, leaving 12 bases not matched to a gene. CDR1 and CDR2 from the germline V gene are GTSNPN and SVGIG (reference sequence). The CDR3 spells CAWTRQGRRISGNTIYF. CDR3 nucleotide sequence: TGTGCCTGGACCCGACAGGGAAGGCGAATCTCTGGAAACACCATATATTTT.

V gene TRBV13 combines with J gene TRBJ2-5; 9 bases line up with TRBD1. Germline trimming cut 5 bases from V and 4 bases from J; bases unmatched to any gene: 8. The CDR3 is made up of 15 amino acids. Germline CDR1 reads PRHDT; CDR2 reads FYEKMQ (reference sequence). This chain's CDR3 is CASSARTGAGETQYF. In DNA, the CDR3 is TGTGCCAGCAGCGCCCGGACAGGGGCAGGAGAGACCCAGTACTTC.

The chain is built from TRBV7-8 and TRBJ1-6, with 8 bases lining up with TRBD1. Germline V gene data show CDR1 as SGHVS and CDR2 as FQNEAQ. The CDR3 extends over 17 amino acids. V trimming: 5 bases; J trimming: 5 bases; junction bases outside the gene matches: 11. This CDR3 is CASSPRDPTGDNSPLHF. In DNA, the CDR3 is TGTGCCAGCAGCCCTAGGGATCCGACAGGGGATAATTCACCCCTCCACTTT.